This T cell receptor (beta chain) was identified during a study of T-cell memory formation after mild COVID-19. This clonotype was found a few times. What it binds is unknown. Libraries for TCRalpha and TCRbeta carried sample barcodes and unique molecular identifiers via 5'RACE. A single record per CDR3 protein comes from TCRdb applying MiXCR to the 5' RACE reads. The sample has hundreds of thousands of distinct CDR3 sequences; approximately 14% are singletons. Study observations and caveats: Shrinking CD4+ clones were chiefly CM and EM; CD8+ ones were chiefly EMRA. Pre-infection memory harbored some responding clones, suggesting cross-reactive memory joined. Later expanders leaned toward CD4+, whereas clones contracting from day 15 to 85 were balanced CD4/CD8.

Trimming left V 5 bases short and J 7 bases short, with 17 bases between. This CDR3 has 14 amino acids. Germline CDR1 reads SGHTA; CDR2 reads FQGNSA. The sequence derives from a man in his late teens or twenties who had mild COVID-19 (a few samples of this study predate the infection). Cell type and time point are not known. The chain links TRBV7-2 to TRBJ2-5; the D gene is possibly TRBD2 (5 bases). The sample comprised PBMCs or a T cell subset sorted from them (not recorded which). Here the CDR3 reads CASSNSGRVRTQYF. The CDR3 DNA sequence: TGTGCCAGCAGCAACAGTGGGAGAGTGAGGACCCAGTACTTC.